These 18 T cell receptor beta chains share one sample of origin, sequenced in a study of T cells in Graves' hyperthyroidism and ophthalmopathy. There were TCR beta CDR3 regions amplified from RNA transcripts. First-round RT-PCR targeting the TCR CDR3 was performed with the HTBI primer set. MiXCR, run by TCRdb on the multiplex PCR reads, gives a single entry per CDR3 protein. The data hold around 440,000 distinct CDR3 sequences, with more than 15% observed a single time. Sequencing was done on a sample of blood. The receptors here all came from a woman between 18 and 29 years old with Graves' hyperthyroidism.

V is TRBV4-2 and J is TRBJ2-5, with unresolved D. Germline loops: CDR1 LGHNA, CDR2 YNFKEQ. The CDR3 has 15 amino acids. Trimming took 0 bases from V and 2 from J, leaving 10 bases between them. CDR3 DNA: TGTGCCAGCAGCCAAGAAATTACTCGTCAAGAGACCCAGTACTTC. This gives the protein CASSQEITRQETQYF.

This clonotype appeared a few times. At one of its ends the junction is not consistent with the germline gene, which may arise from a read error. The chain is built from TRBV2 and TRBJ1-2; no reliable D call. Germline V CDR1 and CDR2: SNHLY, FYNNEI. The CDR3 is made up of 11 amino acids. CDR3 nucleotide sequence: TGTGCCAGCAGGCTCGAGTATGCCTACACCTTC. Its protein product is CASRLEYAYTF.

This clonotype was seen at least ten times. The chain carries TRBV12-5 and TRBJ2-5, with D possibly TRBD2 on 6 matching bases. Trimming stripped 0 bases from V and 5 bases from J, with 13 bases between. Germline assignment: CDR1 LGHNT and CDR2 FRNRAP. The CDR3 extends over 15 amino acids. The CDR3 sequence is CASGLVWASVETQYF. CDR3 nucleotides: TGTGCTAGTGGTTTGGTATGGGCTAGCGTGGAGACCCAGTACTTC.

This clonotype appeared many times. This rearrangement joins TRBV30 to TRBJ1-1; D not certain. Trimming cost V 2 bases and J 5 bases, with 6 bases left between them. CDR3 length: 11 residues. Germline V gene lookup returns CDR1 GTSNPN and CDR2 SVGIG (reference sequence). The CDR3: CAWSTQTEAFF. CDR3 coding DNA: TGTGCCTGGAGTACCCAGACTGAAGCTTTCTTT.

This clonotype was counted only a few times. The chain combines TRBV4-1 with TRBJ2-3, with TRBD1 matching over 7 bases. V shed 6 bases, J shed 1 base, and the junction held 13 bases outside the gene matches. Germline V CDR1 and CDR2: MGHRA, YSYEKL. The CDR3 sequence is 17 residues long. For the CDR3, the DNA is TGCGCCAGCAGATACCGAGAAGGGGGCCGAGGCACAGATACGCAGTATTTT. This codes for CASRYREGGRGTDTQYF.

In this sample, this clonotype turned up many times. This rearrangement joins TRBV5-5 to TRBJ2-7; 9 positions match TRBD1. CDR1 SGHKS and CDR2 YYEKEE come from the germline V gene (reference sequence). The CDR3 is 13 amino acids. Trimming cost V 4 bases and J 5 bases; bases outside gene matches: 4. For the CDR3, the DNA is TGTGCCAGCAGCCATAGGACAGGGGACGAGCAGTACTTC. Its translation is CASSHRTGDEQYF.

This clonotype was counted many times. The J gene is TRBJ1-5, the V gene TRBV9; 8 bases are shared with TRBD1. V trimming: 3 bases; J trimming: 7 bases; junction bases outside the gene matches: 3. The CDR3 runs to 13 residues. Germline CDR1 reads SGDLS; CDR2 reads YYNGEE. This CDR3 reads CASSGRTGQPQHF. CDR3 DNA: TGTGCCAGCAGCGGGAGGACAGGGCAGCCCCAGCATTTT.

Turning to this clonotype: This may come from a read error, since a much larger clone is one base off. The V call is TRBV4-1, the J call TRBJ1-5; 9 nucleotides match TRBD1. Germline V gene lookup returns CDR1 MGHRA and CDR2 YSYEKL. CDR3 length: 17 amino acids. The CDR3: CANSRTGGHGSNQPQHF. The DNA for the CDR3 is TGCGCCAACAGCAGAACAGGGGGCCATGGTAGCAATCAGCCCCAGCATTTT.

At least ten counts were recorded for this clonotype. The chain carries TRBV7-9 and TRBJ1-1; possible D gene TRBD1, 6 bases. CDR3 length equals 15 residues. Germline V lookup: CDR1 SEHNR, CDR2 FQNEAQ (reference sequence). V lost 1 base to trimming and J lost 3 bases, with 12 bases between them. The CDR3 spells CASSLGRGADTEAFF. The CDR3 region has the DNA TGTGCCAGCAGCTTAGGTAGGGGGGCCGACACTGAAGCTTTCTTT. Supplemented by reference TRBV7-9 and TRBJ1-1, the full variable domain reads DTGVSQNPRHKITKRGQNVTFRCDPISEHNRLYWYRQTLGQGPEFLTYFQNEAQLEKSRLLSDRFSAERPKGSFSTLEIQRTEQGDSAMYLCASSLGRGADTEAFFGQGTRLTVV.

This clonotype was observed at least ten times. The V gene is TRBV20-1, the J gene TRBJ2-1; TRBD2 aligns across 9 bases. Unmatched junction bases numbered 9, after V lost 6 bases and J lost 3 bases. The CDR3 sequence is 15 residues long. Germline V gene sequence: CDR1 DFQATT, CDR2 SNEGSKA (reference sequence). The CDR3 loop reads CSANRLAEIYNEQFF. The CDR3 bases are TGCAGTGCGAACAGACTAGCGGAGATCTACAATGAGCAGTTCTTC.

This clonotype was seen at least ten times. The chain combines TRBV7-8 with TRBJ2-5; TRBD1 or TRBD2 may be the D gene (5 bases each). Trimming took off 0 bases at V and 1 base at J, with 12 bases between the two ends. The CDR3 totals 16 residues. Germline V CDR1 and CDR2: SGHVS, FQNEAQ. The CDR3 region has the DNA TGTGCCAGCAGCTTAGCGCATGATGGGACCCAAGAGACCCAGTACTTC. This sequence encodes CASSLAHDGTQETQYF.

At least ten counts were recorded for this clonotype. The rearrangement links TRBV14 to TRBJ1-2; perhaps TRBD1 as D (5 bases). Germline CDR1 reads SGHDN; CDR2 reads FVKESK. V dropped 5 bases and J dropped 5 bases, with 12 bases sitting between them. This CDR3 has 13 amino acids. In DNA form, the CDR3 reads TGTGCCAGCAGCTACGGGACCTCGTATGGCTACACCTTC. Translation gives CASSYGTSYGYTF.

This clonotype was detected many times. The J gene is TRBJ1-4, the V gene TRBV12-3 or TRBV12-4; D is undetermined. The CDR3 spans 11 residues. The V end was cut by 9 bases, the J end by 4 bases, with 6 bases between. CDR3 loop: CASGFNEKLFF. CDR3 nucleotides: TGTGCCAGTGGGTTTAATGAAAAACTGTTTTTT.

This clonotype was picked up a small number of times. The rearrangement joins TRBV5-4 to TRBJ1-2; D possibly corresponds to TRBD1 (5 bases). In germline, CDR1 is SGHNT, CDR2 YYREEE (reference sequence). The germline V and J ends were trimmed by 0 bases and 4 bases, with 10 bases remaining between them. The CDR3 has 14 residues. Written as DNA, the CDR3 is TGTGCCAGCAGCTTGGCCAGGGAGGGCTATGGCTACACCTTC. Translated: CASSLAREGYGYTF.

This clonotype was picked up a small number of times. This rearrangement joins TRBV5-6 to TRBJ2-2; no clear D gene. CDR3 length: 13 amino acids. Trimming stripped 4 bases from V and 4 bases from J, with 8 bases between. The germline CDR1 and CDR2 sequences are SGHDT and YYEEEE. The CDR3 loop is CASSRWSTGELFF. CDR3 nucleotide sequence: TGTGCCAGCAGCAGGTGGAGCACCGGGGAGCTGTTTTTT. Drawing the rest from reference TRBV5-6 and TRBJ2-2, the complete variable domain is DAGVTQSPTHLIKTRGQQVTLRCSPKSGHDTVSWYQQALGQGPQFIFQYYEEEERQRGNFPDRFSGHQFPNYSSELNVNALLLGDSALYLCASSRWSTGELFFGEGSRLTVL.

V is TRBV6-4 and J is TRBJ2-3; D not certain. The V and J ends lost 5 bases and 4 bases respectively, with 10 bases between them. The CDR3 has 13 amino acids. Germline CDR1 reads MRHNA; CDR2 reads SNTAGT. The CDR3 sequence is CASSPGSADTQYF. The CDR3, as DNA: TGTGCCAGCAGTCCCGGCAGCGCAGATACGCAGTATTTT.

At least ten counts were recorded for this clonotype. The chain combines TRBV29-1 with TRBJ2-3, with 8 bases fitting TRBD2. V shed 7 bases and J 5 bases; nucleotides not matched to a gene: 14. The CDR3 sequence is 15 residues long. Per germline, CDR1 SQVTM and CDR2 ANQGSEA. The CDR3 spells CSAVRASGPGDTQYF. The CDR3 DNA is TGCAGCGCCGTGAGGGCTAGCGGGCCAGGAGATACGCAGTATTTT.

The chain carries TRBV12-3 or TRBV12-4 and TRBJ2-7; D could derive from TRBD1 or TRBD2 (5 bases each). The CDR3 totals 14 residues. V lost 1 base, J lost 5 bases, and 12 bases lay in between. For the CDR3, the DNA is TGTGCCAGCAGTTTAGGGACGGGGACGCACGAGCAGTACTTC. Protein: CASSLGTGTHEQYF.